Shown below are 32 T cell receptor beta chains from a single sample sequenced in a study of cytomegalovirus exposure and HLA in healthy donors. Clones were read by immunoSEQ multiplex PCR, and TCRdb kept only the in-frame ones, dropping some. The data contain 150,000 to 200,000 clones, approximately 96% of them singletons. The sequenced sample was PBMCs. The receptors were sampled from a young woman in good health and CMV-seronegative.

This chain uses TRBV12-5 with TRBJ2-6, with TRBD2 matching over 8 bases. CDR1 and CDR2 (germline): LGHNT, FRNRAP. The trim removed 6 bases at V and 0 bases at J, leaving 10 bases unmatched. CDR3 length equals 18 residues. The CDR3: CASGRAGGFHSGANVLTF. CDR3 sequence (DNA): TGTGCTAGTGGCCGGGCGGGGGGATTCCACTCTGGGGCCAACGTCCTGACTTTC.

The sample holds one count of this clone. This chain uses TRBV15 with TRBJ1-3; a weak D match, TRBD1 (6 bases). Trimming took 1 base from V and 0 from J, leaving 13 bases between them. CDR1 LNHNV and CDR2 YYDKDF come from the germline V gene (reference sequence). The CDR3 is made up of 17 amino acids. The CDR3 DNA reads as TGTGCCACCAGCAGAGCATCCGGACAGCCCTCTGGAAACACCATATATTTT. It specifies CATSRASGQPSGNTIYF.

The CDR3: CASNRDRDGYTF. The CDR3 DNA follows: TGTGCCAGCAACCGGGACAGAGACGGCTACACCTTC. The chain joins TRBV9 to TRBJ1-2; 7 nucleotides agree with TRBD1. Germline-derived CDR1 and CDR2 are SGDLS and YYNGEE. The CDR3 runs 12 residues. J was trimmed by 8 bases and V by 6 bases; bases with no gene match: 7.

The V call is TRBV5-1, the J call TRBJ2-3; possible D gene TRBD2, 5 bases. This CDR3 is built from 14 residues. V dropped 0 bases and J dropped 5 bases, with 10 bases sitting between them. The germline CDR1 and CDR2 sequences are SGHRS and YFSETQ. In nucleotides, the CDR3 is TGCGCCAGCAGCTTGGGGGAGTTGGGAGATACGCAGTATTTT. It codes for CASSLGELGDTQYF.

V is TRBV7-6 and J is TRBJ1-6; no definite D call. V was clipped by 6 bases and J by 7 bases, with 7 bases between them. Germline CDR1 and CDR2: SGHVS and FNYEAQ. The length of the CDR3 is 12 residues. DNA of the CDR3: TGTGCCAGCAGGGGCAGAAATTCACCCCTCCACTTT. Its translation is CASRGRNSPLHF.

The chain joins TRBV5-8 to TRBJ2-1; 7 bases are a match to TRBD1. V lost 1 base, J lost 3 bases, and 4 bases stayed unmatched. The CDR3 consists of 15 residues. Per germline, CDR1 SGHTS and CDR2 YDEGEE. CDR3 nucleotide sequence: TGTGCCAGCAGCTTGTGGGCAGGGGGCTACAATGAGCAGTTCTTC. It specifies CASSLWAGGYNEQFF.

This chain joins TRBV7-3 and TRBJ2-3, with 11 positions matching TRBD2. The trim removed 1 base at V and 4 bases at J, leaving 1 base unmatched. The germline V gene has CDR1 SGHTA and CDR2 FQGTGA. This CDR3 contains 15 residues. The CDR3 nucleotides read TGTGCCAGCAGCTTAAAGACTAGCGGGGCAGATACGCAGTATTTT. The encoded protein is CASSLKTSGADTQYF.

The gene calls are TRBV5-6 and TRBJ2-5; D is unclear. With 3 bases removed from V and 5 bases from J, the gap between germline ends came to 5 bases. Looked up from germline, CDR1 is SGHDT and CDR2 is YYEEEE. The length of the CDR3 is 11 residues. Here the CDR3 reads CASSYRETQYF. CDR3 coding DNA: TGTGCCAGCAGCTATCGGGAGACCCAGTACTTC.

The J gene is TRBJ2-7, the V gene TRBV6-5, with TRBD1 as a possible D gene (7 bases). The V gene's germline CDR1 is MNHEY and CDR2 SVGAGI. This CDR3 contains 14 residues. Trimming removed 5 bases from V and 3 bases from J, with 14 bases in between. The CDR3 DNA is TGTGCCAGCAGTAGGACAGGAGGGGGCTACGAGCAGTACTTC. It is translated as CASSRTGGGYEQYF.

The chain joins TRBV14 to TRBJ1-1, with D possibly matching TRBD1 (6 bases). In germline, CDR1 is SGHDN, CDR2 FVKESK. The CDR3 spans 16 residues. Deletions cut 5 bases from V and 0 bases from J, with 16 bases between. The CDR3 loop reads CASSESWGHLNTEAFF. CDR3 sequence (DNA): TGTGCCAGCAGCGAGAGTTGGGGACATTTGAACACTGAAGCTTTCTTT.

This chain connects TRBV6-6 to TRBJ2-7; D possibly corresponds to TRBD1 (5 bases). Per germline, CDR1 MNHNY and CDR2 SVGAGI (reference sequence). CDR3 size: 14 residues. V lost 0 bases and J lost 4, with 10 bases in between. CDR3 sequence reads: CASSYSGDSYEQYF. The DNA for the CDR3 is TGTGCCAGCAGTTACTCAGGGGATAGTTACGAGCAGTACTTC.

V and J are TRBV11-2 and TRBJ2-7, with TRBD2 matching 7 bases. V was pared by 4 bases and J by 6 bases, with 0 bases of the junction left unmatched. Germline loops: CDR1 SGHAT, CDR2 FQNNGV. The CDR3 is 11 residues long. CDR3 in DNA: TGTGCCAGCAGCTCGGGGGGCGAGCAGTACTTC. Translation gives CASSSGGEQYF.

The J gene is TRBJ2-1, the V gene TRBV27; 9 positions agree with TRBD1. The CDR3 is made up of 19 amino acids. V lost 4 bases, J lost 7 bases, and 20 bases stayed unmatched. In germline, CDR1 is MNHEY, CDR2 SMNVEV (reference sequence). The CDR3 DNA reads as TGTGCCAGCAGTTCGGATGAATGGGACAGGGTCGGGGGGCGGAATGAGCAGTTCTTC. This codes for CASSSDEWDRVGGRNEQFF.

This rearrangement joins TRBV7-2 to TRBJ2-2, with 9 positions matching TRBD1. The CDR3 totals 16 residues. V gave up 4 bases and J gave up 6 bases; unmatched junction bases: 9. Germline CDR1 and CDR2: SGHTA and FQGNSA. This CDR3 reads CASSSHPDRGAGELFF. CDR3 in DNA: TGTGCCAGCAGCTCCCACCCCGACAGGGGGGCCGGGGAGCTGTTTTTT.

The chain carries TRBV4-1 and TRBJ1-1; 7 bases agree with TRBD1. Trimming at V came to 2 bases and at J to 0 bases, leaving 9 bases not matched to a gene. In germline, CDR1 is MGHRA, CDR2 YSYEKL. This CDR3 spans 17 amino acids. In DNA, the CDR3 is TGCGCCAGCAGCCAAAGATCAACAGGGGTGGTGAACACTGAAGCTTTCTTT. Residues: CASSQRSTGVVNTEAFF.

The J gene is TRBJ2-3, the V gene TRBV5-1; tentative D call: TRBD2 (5 bases). Trimming took off 0 bases at V and 2 bases at J, with 22 bases between the two ends. Germline-derived CDR1 and CDR2 are SGHRS and YFSETQ. The CDR3 spans 19 residues. The CDR3 reads CASSLEEAYTVPHTDTQYF. The CDR3 region has the DNA TGCGCCAGCAGCTTGGAGGAGGCCTACACGGTCCCACACACAGATACGCAGTATTTT.

CDR3 in DNA: TGTGCCAGCAGCTCGACTAGCGGGGGAAGCTACAATGAGCAGTTCTTC. Its translation is CASSSTSGGSYNEQFF. This sequence joins TRBV7-3 and TRBJ2-1; 12 positions match TRBD2. The CDR3 contains 16 residues. Trimming cost V 4 bases and J 3 bases; bases outside gene matches: 4. Germline-derived CDR1 and CDR2 are SGHTA and FQGTGA.

This sequence joins TRBV6-5 and TRBJ1-1, with D tentatively TRBD1 (5 bases). Germline V lookup: CDR1 MNHEY, CDR2 SVGAGI. The CDR3 covers 14 residues. Trimming stripped 6 bases from V and 0 bases from J, with 11 bases between. For the CDR3, the DNA is TGTGCCAGCAGCCCGGGGGTAGTGAACACTGAAGCTTTCTTT. The encoded protein is CASSPGVVNTEAFF.

This chain joins TRBV11-1 and TRBJ2-5; 8 nucleotides line up with TRBD1. CDR1 SGHAT and CDR2 FQDESV come from the germline V gene (reference sequence). This CDR3 has 14 residues. Trimming cost V 1 base and J 5 bases; bases outside gene matches: 3. CDR3 DNA sequence: TGTGCCAGCAGCTTAGGGACAGGGTTCGAGACCCAGTACTTC. This translates into CASSLGTGFETQYF.

The V gene is TRBV9, the J gene TRBJ2-1; TRBD2 matches 15 bases. Looked up from germline, CDR1 is SGDLS and CDR2 is YYNGEE. V was pared by 3 bases and J by 7 bases, with 8 bases of the junction left unmatched. The CDR3 has 17 residues. CDR3 nucleotides: TGTGCCAGCAGCGGAAGGACTAGCGGGGGGGCTGGGAATGAGCAGTTCTTC. As protein: CASSGRTSGGAGNEQFF.

This clone was seen just once. V is TRBV6-6 and J is TRBJ1-2; D remains unclear. Trimming shortened V by 5 bases and J by 3 bases, and 10 bases separated the two germline ends. CDR1 and CDR2 (germline): MNHNY, SVGAGI (reference sequence). CDR3 length equals 13 residues. The CDR3 loop reads CASSVASDYGYTF. The CDR3 DNA reads as TGTGCCAGCAGTGTCGCCTCGGACTATGGCTACACCTTC.

This chain uses TRBV5-6 with TRBJ2-1; TRBD1 matches at 10 bases. V dropped 6 bases and J dropped 6; count of bases not matched to a gene: 15. Germline loops: CDR1 SGHDT, CDR2 YYEEEE. The CDR3 loop spans 17 amino acids. The CDR3 DNA sequence: TGTGCCAGCACATTCCAACACCGGGACAGGGGCCGCAATGAGCAGTTCTTC. Amino acids: CASTFQHRDRGRNEQFF.

The rearrangement links TRBV27 to TRBJ1-1; D call uncertain. Germline V lookup: CDR1 MNHEY, CDR2 SMNVEV (reference sequence). The V end was cut by 4 bases, the J end by 5 bases, with 11 bases between. This CDR3 has 13 amino acids. Here the CDR3 DNA reads TGTGCCAGCAGTTGGGGAACGGGGACTGAAGCTTTCTTT. Translating gives CASSWGTGTEAFF.

This clone has just one count. CDR3: CASSLDLEGRRGSPLHF. CDR3 nucleotide sequence: TGTGCCAGCAGCTTAGATCTTGAAGGCAGGAGGGGTTCACCCCTCCACTTT. V usage is TRBV11-2 and J usage is TRBJ1-6; tentative D call: TRBD1 (5 bases). V lost 0 bases, J lost 9 bases, and 18 bases lay in between. The V gene's germline CDR1 is SGHAT and CDR2 FQNNGV. The length of the CDR3 is 17 residues.

This chain connects TRBV18 to TRBJ2-3, with D perhaps matching TRBD2 (5 bases). Trimming stripped 3 bases from V and 8 bases from J, with 9 bases between. Germline V gene lookup returns CDR1 KGHSH and CDR2 LQKENI. This CDR3 has 12 residues. CDR3 region: CASSPLDSTQYF. Here the CDR3 DNA reads TGTGCCAGCTCACCTCTGGACTCTACGCAGTATTTT.

For this clone: In the same sample, other DNA sequences code for this CDR3. The genes are TRBV7-2 and TRBJ1-1; D ambiguous. Germline V gene lookup returns CDR1 SGHTA and CDR2 FQGNSA. Trimming left V 1 base short and J 1 base short, with 4 bases between. This CDR3 is 13 amino acids long. The CDR3 DNA is TGTGCCAGCAGCTTAGGGCAGAACACTGAAGCTTTCTTT. This translates into CASSLGQNTEAFF.

The chain uses TRBV7-3 and TRBJ1-6, with TRBD1 matching over 8 bases. There are 18 residues in the CDR3. The trim removed 1 base at V and 1 base at J, leaving 6 bases unmatched. Germline-derived CDR1 and CDR2 are SGHTA and FQGTGA. CDR3 region: CASSLNLQGGSYNSPLHF. The CDR3 DNA reads TGTGCCAGCAGCTTAAACTTACAGGGGGGATCCTATAATTCACCCCTCCACTTT.

This chain links TRBV29-1 with TRBJ1-2; D is possibly TRBD1 (5 bases). Germline values: CDR1 SQVTM, CDR2 ANQGSEA. The CDR3 sequence is 14 residues long. Trimming removed 0 bases at V and 7 bases at J, with 15 bases between. CDR3 sequence reads: CSVEESTGGVGYTF. The CDR3 nucleotides are TGCAGCGTTGAAGAGAGTACGGGGGGGGTTGGCTACACCTTC.

The gene calls are TRBV21-1 and TRBJ2-7; the table's TRBD1 call for D was not verified on the DNA. TRBV21-1 is labeled a pseudogene. The CDR3 covers 14 residues. This CDR3 is CASSIRGRTYEQYF. In DNA form, the CDR3 reads TGTGCCAGCAGCATAAGGGGCAGGACCTACGAGCAGTACTTC.

With respect to this clone: Other DNA sequences from this sample encode an identical CDR3 as well. The J gene is TRBJ2-1, the V gene TRBV6-5, with TRBD1 matching over 8 bases. Germline CDR1 is MNHEY and CDR2 is SVGAGI. This CDR3 has 15 amino acids. V was clipped by 4 bases and J by 2 bases; unmatched bases: 4. The DNA for the CDR3 is TGTGCCAGCAGTTCTGACAGGGGACCCTACAATGAGCAGTTCTTC. Translating it yields CASSSDRGPYNEQFF.

V is TRBV7-9 and J is TRBJ1-2; no reliable D call. The length of the CDR3 is 14 residues. Trimming cost V 7 bases and J 0 bases, with 12 bases left between them. Germline V lookup: CDR1 SEHNR, CDR2 FQNEAQ (reference sequence). The CDR3 nucleotides read TGTGCCAGCACACTCTCCTTTGCTAACTATGGCTACACCTTC. Translated: CASTLSFANYGYTF.

This chain joins TRBV7-2 and TRBJ2-7; 8 nucleotides align to TRBD2. This CDR3 spans 13 amino acids. The germline V gene has CDR1 SGHTA and CDR2 FQGNSA. V lost 6 bases, J lost 5 bases, and 6 bases stayed unmatched. The CDR3 sequence is CASSTRGEDEQYF. The DNA for the CDR3 is TGTGCCAGCAGTACGCGGGGGGAGGACGAGCAGTACTTC.